This T cell receptor beta chain was profiled in a study of chemoradiotherapy in HPV16-positive cancers. Trimming took 3 bases from V and 1 from J, leaving 6 bases between them. The germline V gene encodes CDR1 MNHEY and CDR2 SMNVEV (reference sequence). CDR3 size: 13 residues. Broader study findings: Candidate HPV-specific clones and E7-related TCR motifs grew in tumor during treatment. For HPV16-positive patients, expanding HPV-responsive T cells associated with longer recurrence-free survival. Only a couple of HPV16-positive patients supplied the functional HPV-specificity definition.

Produced via immunoSEQ multiplex PCR; TCRdb's table is partial and in-frame only. The sample contains about 8,000 clones, approximately 80% of which appear only once. Over chemoradiotherapy, repertoires were sampled more than once. Note on this clone: Its antigen remains unknown.

The clonotype comes from a human donor with HPV-associated anogenital cancer. The sequences come from blood, collected from a patient who underwent chemoradiotherapy. The rearrangement links TRBV27 to TRBJ1-1; D gene ambiguous. The CDR3 loop reads CASSLGRNTEAFF. CDR3 bases: TGTGCCAGCAGTTTGGGCAGGAACACTGAAGCTTTCTTT.